The clone carrying this T cell receptor (beta chain) was detected ten times or more. This sample is drawn from a study of CD8 T cells in ankylosing spondylitis. The junction had 4 bases not matched to a gene; V was cut back by 6 bases and J by 5 bases. The CDR3 loop spans 13 amino acids. CDR1 and CDR2 from the germline V gene are SNHLY and FYNNEI. TCRdb re-analysed the 5' RACE reads in MiXCR, keeping a single row per CDR3 protein. This table holds roughly 180,000 distinct CDR3 sequences, 10% to 15% found once. The clonotype comes from a female donor with ankylosing spondylitis or in good health (not recorded which). Material: blood, either unsorted or a sorted T cell fraction (not recorded which). This chain uses TRBV2 with TRBJ2-1, with 7 nucleotides matching TRBD2. CDR3 amino acids: CASRGAGDNEQFF. DNA for the CDR3: TGTGCCAGCAGGGGTGCGGGAGACAATGAGCAGTTCTTC.